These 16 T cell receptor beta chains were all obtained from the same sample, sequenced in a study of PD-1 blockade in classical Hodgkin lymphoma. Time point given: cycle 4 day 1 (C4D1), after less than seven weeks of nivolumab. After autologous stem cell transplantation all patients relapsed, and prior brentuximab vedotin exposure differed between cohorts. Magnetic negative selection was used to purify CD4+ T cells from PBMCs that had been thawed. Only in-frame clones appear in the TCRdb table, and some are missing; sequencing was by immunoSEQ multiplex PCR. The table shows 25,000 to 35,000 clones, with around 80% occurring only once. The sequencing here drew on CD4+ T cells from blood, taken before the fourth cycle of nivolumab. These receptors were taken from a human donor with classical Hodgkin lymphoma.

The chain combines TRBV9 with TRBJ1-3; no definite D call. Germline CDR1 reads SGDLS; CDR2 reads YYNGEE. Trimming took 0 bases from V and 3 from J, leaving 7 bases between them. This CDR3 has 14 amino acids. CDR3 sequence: CASSVAALGNTIYF. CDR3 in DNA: TGTGCCAGCAGCGTAGCGGCACTTGGAAACACCATATATTTT.

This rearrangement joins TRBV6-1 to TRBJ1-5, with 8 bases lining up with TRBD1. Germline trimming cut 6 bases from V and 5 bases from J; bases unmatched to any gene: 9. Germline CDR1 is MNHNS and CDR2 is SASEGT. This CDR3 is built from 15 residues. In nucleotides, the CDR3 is TGTGCCAGCAGGGGGCCCAGGGGGCGTGATCAGCCCCAGCATTTT. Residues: CASRGPRGRDQPQHF.

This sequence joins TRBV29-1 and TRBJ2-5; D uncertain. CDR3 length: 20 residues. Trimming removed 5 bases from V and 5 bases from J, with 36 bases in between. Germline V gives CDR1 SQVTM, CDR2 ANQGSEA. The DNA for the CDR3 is TGCAGCGTTCCGACCGATATTCTGTCCCTCCGTGGCTCCTGGGGTGAGACCCAGTACTTC. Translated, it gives CSVPTDILSLRGSWGETQYF.

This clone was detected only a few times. The CDR3 sequence is CASQRGNSPLHF. In DNA form, the CDR3 reads TGTGCCAGCCAGAGGGGTAATTCACCCCTCCACTTT. The V and J genes are TRBV6-5 and TRBJ1-6; maybe TRBD1 (5 bases). This CDR3 spans 12 amino acids. V lost 8 bases and J lost 6, with 8 bases in between. CDR1 is MNHEY and CDR2 is SVGAGI in the germline V gene.

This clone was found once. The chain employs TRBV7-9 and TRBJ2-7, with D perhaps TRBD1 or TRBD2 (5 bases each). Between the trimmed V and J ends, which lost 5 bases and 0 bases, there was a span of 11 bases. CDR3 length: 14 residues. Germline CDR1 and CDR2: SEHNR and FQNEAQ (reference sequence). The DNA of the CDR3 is TGTGCCAGCAGCCGGGACGGGAACTCCTACGAGCAGTACTTC. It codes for CASSRDGNSYEQYF.

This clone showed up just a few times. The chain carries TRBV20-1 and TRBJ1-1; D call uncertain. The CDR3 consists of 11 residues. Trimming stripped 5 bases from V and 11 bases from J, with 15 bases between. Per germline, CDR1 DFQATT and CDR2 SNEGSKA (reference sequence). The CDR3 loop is CSASQWEVAFF. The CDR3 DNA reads TGCAGTGCTTCCCAGTGGGAGGTGGCTTTCTTT.

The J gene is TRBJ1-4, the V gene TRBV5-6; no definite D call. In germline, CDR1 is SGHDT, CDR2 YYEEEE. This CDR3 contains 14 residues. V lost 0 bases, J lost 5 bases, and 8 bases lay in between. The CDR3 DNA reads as TGTGCCAGCAGCTTGGACAGCTACAATGAAAAACTGTTTTTT. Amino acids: CASSLDSYNEKLFF.

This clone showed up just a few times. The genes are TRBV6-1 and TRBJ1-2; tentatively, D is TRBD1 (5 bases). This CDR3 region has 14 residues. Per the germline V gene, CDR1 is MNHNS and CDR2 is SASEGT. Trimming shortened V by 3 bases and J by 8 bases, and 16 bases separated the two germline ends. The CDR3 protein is CASSDGALAGGYTF. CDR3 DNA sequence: TGTGCCAGCAGTGATGGGGCGTTGGCGGGAGGCTACACCTTC.

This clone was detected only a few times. Written as DNA, the CDR3 is TGTGCCAGCAGTTGGGGCAGGGAAACTGGAAACACCATATATTTT. This gives the protein CASSWGRETGNTIYF. The chain carries TRBV6-6 and TRBJ1-3; D may be TRBD1 (5 bases). Germline lookup yields CDR1 MNHNY and CDR2 SVGAGI (reference sequence). The CDR3 sequence is 15 residues long. With 4 bases removed from V and 2 bases from J, the gap between germline ends came to 12 bases.

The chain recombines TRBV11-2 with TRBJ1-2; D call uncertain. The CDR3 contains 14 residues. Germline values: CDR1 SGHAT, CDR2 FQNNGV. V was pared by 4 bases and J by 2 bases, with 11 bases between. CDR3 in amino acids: CASSYGRVNYGYTF. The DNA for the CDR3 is TGTGCCAGCAGCTACGGACGGGTGAACTATGGCTACACCTTC.

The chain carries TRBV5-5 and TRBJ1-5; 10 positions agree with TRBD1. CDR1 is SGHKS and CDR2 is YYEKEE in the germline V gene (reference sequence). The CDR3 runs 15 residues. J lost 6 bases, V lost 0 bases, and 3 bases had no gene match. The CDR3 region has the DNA TGTGCCAGCAGCTTGGGACAGGGGGCTGGTCAGCCCCAGCATTTT. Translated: CASSLGQGAGQPQHF. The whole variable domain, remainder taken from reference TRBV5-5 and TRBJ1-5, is DAGVTQSPTHLIKTRGQQVTLRCSPISGHKSVSWYQQVLGQGPQFIFQYYEKEERGRGNFPDRFSARQFPNYSSELNVNALLLGDSALYLCASSLGQGAGQPQHFGDGTRLSIL.

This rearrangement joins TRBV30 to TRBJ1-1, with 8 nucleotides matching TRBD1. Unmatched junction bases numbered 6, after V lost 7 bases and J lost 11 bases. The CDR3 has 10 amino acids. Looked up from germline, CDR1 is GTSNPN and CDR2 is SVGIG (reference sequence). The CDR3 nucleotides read TGTGCCTCAACCAGGGGGCATGCTTTCTTT. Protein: CASTRGHAFF.

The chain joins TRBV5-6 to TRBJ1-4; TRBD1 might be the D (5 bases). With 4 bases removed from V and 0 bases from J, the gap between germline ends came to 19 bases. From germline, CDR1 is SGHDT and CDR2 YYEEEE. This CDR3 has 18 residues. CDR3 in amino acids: CASSRFGGTDATNEKLFF. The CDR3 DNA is TGTGCCAGCAGCCGGTTCGGGGGGACGGATGCAACTAATGAAAAACTGTTTTTT.

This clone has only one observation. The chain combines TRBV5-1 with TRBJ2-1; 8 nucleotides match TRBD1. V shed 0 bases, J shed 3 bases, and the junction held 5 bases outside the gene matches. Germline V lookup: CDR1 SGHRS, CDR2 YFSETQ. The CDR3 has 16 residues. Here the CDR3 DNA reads TGCGCCAGCAGCTTGGGACAGGGGCCATTCTACAATGAGCAGTTCTTC. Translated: CASSLGQGPFYNEQFF.

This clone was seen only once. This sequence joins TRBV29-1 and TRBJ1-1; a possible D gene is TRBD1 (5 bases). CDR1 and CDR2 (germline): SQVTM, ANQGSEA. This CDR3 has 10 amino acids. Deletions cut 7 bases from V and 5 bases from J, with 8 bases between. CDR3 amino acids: CSGGETEAFF. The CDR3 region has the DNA TGCAGCGGGGGCGAGACTGAAGCTTTCTTT.

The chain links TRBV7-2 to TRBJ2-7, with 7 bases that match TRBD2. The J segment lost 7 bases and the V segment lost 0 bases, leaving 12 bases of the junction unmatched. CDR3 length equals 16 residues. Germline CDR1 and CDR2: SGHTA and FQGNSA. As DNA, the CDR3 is TGTGCCAGCAGCTTAGCGCCAAATGGGGGGGTGAGGGAGCAGTACTTC. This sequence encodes CASSLAPNGGVREQYF.